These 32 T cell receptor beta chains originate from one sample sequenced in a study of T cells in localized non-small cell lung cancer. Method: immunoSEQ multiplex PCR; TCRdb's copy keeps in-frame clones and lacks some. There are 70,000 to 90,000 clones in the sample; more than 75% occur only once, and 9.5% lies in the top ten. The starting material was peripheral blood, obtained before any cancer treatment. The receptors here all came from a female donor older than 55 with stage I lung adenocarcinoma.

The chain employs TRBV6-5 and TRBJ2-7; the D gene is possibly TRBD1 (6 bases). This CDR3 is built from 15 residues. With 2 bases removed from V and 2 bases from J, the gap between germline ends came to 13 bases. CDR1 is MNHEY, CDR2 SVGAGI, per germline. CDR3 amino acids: CASSYLGHPTYEQYF. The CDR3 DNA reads TGTGCCAGCAGTTACCTGGGACATCCGACCTACGAGCAGTACTTC.

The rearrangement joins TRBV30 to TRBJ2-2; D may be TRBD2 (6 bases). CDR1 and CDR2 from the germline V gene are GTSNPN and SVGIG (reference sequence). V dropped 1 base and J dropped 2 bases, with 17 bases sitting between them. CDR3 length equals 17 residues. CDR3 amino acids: CAWSGENWGTNTGELFF. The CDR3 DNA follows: TGTGCCTGGAGTGGGGAGAACTGGGGGACTAACACCGGGGAGCTGTTTTTT.

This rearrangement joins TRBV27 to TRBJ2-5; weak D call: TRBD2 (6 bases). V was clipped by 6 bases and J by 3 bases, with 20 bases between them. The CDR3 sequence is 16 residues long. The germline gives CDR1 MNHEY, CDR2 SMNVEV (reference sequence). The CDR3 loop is CASRPNPTRNKETQYF. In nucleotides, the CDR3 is TGTGCCAGCAGACCCAACCCGACTAGAAACAAAGAGACCCAGTACTTC.

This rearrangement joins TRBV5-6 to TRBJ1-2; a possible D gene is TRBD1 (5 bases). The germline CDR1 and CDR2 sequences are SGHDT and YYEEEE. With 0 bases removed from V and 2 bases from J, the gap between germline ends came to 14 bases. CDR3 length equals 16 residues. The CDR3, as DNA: TGTGCCAGCAGCTTGGTCAGGGCAGGCGTCAACTATGGCTACACCTTC. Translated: CASSLVRAGVNYGYTF.

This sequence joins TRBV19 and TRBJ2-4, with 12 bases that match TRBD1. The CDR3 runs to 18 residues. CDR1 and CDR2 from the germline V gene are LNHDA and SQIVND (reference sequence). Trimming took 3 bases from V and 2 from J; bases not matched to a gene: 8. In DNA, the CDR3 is TGTGCCAGTAGTATTAAGGGACAGGGGGCTTTTTCCAAAAACATTCAGTACTTC. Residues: CASSIKGQGAFSKNIQYF.

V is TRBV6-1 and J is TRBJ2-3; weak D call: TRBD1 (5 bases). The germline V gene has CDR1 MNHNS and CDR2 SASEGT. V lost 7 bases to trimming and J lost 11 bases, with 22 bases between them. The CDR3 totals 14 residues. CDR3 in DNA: TGTGCCAGCACAATTTCTGTGCGTCAGGGAAAGCAGTATTTT. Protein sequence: CASTISVRQGKQYF.

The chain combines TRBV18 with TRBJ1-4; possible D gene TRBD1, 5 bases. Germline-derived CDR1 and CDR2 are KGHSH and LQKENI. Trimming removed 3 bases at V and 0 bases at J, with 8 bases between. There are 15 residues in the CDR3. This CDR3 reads CASSPGQATNEKLFF. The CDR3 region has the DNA TGTGCCAGCTCACCCGGACAAGCAACTAATGAAAAACTGTTTTTT.

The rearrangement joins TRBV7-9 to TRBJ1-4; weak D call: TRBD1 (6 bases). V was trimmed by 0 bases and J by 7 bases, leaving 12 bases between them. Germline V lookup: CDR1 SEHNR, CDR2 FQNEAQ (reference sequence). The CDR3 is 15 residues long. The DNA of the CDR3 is TGTGCCAGCAGCTTAGCGAGAGGGGGAGGTGAAAAACTGTTTTTT. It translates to CASSLARGGGEKLFF.

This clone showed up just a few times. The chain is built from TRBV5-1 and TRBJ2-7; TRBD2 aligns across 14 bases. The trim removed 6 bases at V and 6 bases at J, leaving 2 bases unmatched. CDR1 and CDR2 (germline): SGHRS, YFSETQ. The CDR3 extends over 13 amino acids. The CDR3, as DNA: TGCGCCAGCACCGGACTAGCGGGAGGCGAGCAGTACTTC. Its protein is CASTGLAGGEQYF. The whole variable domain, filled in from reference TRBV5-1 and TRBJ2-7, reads KAGVTQTPRYLIKTRGQQVTLSCSPISGHRSVSWYQQTPGQGLQFLFEYFSETQRNKGNFPGRFSGRQFSNSRSEMNVSTLELGDSALYLCASTGLAGGEQYFGPGTRLTVT.

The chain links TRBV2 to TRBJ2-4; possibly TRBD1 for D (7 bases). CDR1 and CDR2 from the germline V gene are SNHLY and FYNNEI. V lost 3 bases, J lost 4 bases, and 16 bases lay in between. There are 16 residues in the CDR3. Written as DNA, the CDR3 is TGTGCCAGCAGTGATGGTCAGGGGGGCCGTAAAAACATTCAGTACTTC. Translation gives CASSDGQGGRKNIQYF. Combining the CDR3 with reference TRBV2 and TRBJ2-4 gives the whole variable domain EPEVTQTPSHQVTQMGQEVILRCVPISNHLYFYWYRQILGQKVEFLVSFYNNEISEKSEIFDDQFSVERPDGSNFTLKIRSTKLEDSAMYFCASSDGQGGRKNIQYFGAGTRLSVL.

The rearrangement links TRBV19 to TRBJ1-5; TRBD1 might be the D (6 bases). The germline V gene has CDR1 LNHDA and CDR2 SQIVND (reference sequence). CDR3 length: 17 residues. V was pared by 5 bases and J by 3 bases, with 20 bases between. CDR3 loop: CASSSISRRGANQPQHF. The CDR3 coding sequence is TGTGCCAGTAGTTCAATTTCTCGACGGGGGGCCAATCAGCCCCAGCATTTT.

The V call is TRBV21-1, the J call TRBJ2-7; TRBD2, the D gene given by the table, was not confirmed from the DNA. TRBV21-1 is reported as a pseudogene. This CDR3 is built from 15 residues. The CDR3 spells CASSLPGVIFYEQYF. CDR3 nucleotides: TGTGCCAGCAGCCTTCCGGGGGTCATCTTCTACGAGCAGTACTTC.

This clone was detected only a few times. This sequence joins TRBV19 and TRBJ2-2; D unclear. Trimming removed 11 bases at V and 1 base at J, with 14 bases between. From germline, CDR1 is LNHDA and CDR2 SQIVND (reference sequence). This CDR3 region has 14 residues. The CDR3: CAGSLGLNTGELFF. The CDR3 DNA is TGTGCCGGGTCCCTAGGTCTGAACACCGGGGAGCTGTTTTTT.

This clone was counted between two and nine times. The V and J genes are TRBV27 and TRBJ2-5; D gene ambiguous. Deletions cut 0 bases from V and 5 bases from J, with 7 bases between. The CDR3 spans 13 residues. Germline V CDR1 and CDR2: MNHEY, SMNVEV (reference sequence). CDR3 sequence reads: CASSLSIWETQYF. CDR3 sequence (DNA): TGTGCCAGCAGTTTATCGATCTGGGAGACCCAGTACTTC.

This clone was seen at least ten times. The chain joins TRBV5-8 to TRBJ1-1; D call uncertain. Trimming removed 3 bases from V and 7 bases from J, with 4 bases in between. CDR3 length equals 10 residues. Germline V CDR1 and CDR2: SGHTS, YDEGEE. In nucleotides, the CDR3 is TGTGCCAGCAGCTGGGGTGAAGCTTTCTTT. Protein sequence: CASSWGEAFF.

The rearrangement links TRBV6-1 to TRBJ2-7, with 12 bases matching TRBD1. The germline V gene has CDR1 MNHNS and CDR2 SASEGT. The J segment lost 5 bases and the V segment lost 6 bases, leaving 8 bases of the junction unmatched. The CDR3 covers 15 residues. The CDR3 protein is CASRIGTGGINEQYF. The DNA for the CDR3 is TGTGCCAGCAGAATCGGGACAGGGGGCATAAACGAGCAGTACTTC.

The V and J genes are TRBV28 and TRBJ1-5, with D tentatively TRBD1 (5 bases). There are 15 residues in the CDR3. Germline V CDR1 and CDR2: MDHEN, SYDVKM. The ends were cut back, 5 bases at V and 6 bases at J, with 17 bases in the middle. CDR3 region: CASSPVKGRSQPQHF. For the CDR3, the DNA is TGTGCCAGCAGTCCCGTGAAGGGGCGGAGTCAGCCCCAGCATTTT.

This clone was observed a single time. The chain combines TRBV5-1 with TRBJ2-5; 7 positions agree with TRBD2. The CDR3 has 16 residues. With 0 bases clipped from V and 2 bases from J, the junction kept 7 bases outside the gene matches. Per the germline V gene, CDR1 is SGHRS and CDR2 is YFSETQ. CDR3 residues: CASSLVASGEQETQYF. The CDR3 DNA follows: TGCGCCAGCAGCTTGGTCGCTAGCGGAGAACAAGAGACCCAGTACTTC.

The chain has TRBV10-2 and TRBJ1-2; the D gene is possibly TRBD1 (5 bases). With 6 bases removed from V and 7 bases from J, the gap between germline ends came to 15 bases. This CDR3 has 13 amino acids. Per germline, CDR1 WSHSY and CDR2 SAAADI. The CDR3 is CASSLAGGGGYTF. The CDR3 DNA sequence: TGCGCCAGCAGCCTAGCGGGGGGGGGTGGCTACACCTTC.

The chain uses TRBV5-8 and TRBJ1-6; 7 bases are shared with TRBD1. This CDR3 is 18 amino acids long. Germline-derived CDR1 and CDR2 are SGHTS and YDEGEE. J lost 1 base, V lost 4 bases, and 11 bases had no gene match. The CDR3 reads CASSNQQGLGSYNSPLHF. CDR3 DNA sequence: TGTGCCAGCAGCAACCAACAGGGGTTAGGGTCCTATAATTCACCCCTCCACTTT.

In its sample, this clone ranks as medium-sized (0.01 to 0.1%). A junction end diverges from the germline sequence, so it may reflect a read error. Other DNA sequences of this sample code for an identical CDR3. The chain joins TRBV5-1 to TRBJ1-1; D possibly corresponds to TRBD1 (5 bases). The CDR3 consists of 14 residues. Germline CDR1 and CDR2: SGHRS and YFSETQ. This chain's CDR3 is CASSFRSWGPEAFF. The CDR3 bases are TGTGCCAGCAGCTTCCGAAGTTGGGGCCCTGAAGCTTTCTTT.

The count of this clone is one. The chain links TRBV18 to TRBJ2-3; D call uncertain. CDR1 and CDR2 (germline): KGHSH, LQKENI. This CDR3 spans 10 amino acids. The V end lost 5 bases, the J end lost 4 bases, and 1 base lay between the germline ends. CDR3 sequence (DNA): TGTGCCAGCTCATCAGATACGCAGTATTTT. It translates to CASSSDTQYF. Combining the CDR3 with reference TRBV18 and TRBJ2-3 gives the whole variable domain NAGVMQNPRHLVRRRGQEARLRCSPMKGHSHVYWYRQLPEEGLKFMVYLQKENIIDESGMPKERFSAEFPKEGPSILRIQQVVRGDSAAYFCASSSDTQYFGPGTRLTVL.

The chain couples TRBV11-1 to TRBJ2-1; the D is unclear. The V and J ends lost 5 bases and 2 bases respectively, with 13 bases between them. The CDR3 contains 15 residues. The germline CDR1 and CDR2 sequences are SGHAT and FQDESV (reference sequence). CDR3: CASSLHNRPYNEQFF. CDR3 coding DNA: TGTGCCAGCAGCCTTCACAATCGGCCCTACAATGAGCAGTTCTTC.

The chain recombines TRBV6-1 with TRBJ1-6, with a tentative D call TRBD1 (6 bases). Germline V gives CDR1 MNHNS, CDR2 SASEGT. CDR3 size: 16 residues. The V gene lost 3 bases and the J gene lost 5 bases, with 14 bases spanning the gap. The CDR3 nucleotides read TGTGCCAGCAGTGAGAGAGGTCGGGGGCATAATTCACCCCTCCACTTT. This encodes CASSERGRGHNSPLHF.

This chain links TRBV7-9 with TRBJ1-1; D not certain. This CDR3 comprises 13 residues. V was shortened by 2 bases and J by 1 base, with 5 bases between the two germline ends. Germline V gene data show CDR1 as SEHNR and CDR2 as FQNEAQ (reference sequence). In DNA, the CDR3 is TGTGCCAGCAGCTTACAGGAGAACACTGAAGCTTTCTTT. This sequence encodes CASSLQENTEAFF.

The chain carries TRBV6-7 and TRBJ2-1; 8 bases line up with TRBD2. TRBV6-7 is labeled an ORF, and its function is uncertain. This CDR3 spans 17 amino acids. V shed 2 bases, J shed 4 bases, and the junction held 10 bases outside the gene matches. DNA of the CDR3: TGTGCCAGCAGTTACCCGGAACTAGCGGTTAAATACAATGAGCAGTTCTTC. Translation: CASSYPELAVKYNEQFF.

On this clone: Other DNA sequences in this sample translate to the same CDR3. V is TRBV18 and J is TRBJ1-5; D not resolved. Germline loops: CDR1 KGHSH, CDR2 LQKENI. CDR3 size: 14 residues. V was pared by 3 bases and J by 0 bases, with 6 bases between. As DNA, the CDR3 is TGTGCCAGCTCACCCGATTATAGCAATCAGCCCCAGCATTTT. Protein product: CASSPDYSNQPQHF.

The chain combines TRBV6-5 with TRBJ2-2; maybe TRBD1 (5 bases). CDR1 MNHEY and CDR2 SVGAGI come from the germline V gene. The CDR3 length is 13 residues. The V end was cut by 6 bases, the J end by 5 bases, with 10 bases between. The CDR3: CASSPRETGELFF. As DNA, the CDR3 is TGTGCCAGCAGCCCCAGGGAAACCGGGGAGCTGTTTTTT.

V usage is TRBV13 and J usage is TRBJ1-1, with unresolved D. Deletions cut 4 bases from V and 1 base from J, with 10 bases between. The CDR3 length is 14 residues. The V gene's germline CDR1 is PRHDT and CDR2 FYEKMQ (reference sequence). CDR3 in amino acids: CASSYPGPNTEAFF. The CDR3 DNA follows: TGTGCCAGCAGCTACCCCGGCCCGAACACTGAAGCTTTCTTT.

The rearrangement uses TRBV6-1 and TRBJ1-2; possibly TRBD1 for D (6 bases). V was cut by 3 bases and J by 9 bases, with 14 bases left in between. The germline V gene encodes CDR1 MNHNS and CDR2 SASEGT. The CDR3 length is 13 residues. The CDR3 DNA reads TGTGCCAGCAGTGATCTAGGGGGTTGGAGCTACACCTTC. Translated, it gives CASSDLGGWSYTF.

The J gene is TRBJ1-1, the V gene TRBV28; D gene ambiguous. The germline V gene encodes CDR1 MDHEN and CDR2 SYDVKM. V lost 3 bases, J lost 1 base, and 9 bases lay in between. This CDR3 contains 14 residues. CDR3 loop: CASSLGGPNTEAFF. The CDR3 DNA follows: TGTGCCAGCAGTTTGGGAGGCCCGAACACTGAAGCTTTCTTT.

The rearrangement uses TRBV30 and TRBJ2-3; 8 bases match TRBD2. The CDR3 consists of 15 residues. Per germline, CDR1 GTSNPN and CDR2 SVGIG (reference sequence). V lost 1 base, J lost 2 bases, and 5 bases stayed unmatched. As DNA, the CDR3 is TGTGCCTGGAGTGCCGGGGGGGGCCTCACAGATACGCAGTATTTT. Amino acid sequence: CAWSAGGGLTDTQYF. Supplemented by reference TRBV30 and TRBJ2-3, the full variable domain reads SQTIHQWPATLVQPVGSPLSLECTVEGTSNPNLYWYRQAAGRGLQLLFYSVGIGQISSEVPQNLSASRPQDRQFILSSKKLLLSDSGFYLCAWSAGGGLTDTQYFGPGTRLTVL.